The 7 T cell receptor beta chains below come from one sample, sequenced in a study of blood T cell repertoires in COVID-19. Sequencing was performed with immunoSEQ multiplex PCR; in TCRdb, only in-frame clones are kept and a portion is missing. Found here are 300,000 to 400,000 clones, 65% to 90% of them singletons; the top ten hold around 4.2%. Sequencing was performed on PBMCs or T cells enriched from blood (not recorded which). The receptors were gathered from a middle-aged woman with acute COVID-19.

The CDR3 DNA reads as TGCGCCAGCAGCTTGGACGGAGTCTCTGGAAACACCATATATTTT. Translation: CASSLDGVSGNTIYF. This sequence joins TRBV5-1 and TRBJ1-3, with D unclear. The CDR3 length is 15 residues. The germline V and J ends were trimmed by 0 bases and 0 bases, with 7 bases remaining between them. Germline assignment: CDR1 SGHRS and CDR2 YFSETQ.

The chain has TRBV11-3 and TRBJ2-5; 8 nucleotides agree with TRBD1. With V trimmed by 2 bases and J by 0 bases, 2 bases remained unmatched. Germline V gene sequence: CDR1 SGHNT, CDR2 YENEEA. The CDR3 runs 15 residues. The CDR3 nucleotides are TGTGCCAGCAGCTTACGGACAGGGAACCAAGAGACCCAGTACTTC. Translated: CASSLRTGNQETQYF.

The chain combines TRBV7-8 with TRBJ1-1, with D tentatively TRBD1 (5 bases). V lost 5 bases to trimming and J lost 4 bases, with 14 bases between them. This CDR3 has 14 amino acids. Germline V gene data show CDR1 as SGHVS and CDR2 as FQNEAQ. The CDR3 here is CASSLREQGTEAFF. CDR3 nucleotide sequence: TGTGCCAGCAGCCTCCGGGAGCAGGGCACTGAAGCTTTCTTT.

DNA for the CDR3: TGTGCCAGCAGTTTATTGGCCGGGAATGGCTACACCTTC. Amino acids: CASSLLAGNGYTF. The genes are TRBV28 and TRBJ1-2, with D hard to call. CDR1 is MDHEN and CDR2 is SYDVKM in the germline V gene. The CDR3 covers 13 residues. V was shortened by 1 base and J by 6 bases, with 9 bases between the two germline ends.

With regard to this clone: Additional DNA sequences in this sample encode the identical CDR3. CDR3 loop: CASSSDRGPYGYTF. DNA for the CDR3: TGTGCCAGCAGCTCCGACAGGGGACCCTATGGCTACACCTTC. The chain employs TRBV7-2 and TRBJ1-2; TRBD1 aligns across 8 bases. The length of the CDR3 is 14 residues. V shed 4 bases and J 4 bases; nucleotides not matched to a gene: 5. Germline V gene lookup returns CDR1 SGHTA and CDR2 FQGNSA. Full variable domain (rest looked up from reference TRBV7-2 and TRBJ1-2): GAGVSQSPSNKVTEKGKDVELRCDPISGHTALYWYRQSLGQGLEFLIYFQGNSAPDKSGLPSDRFSAERTGGSVSTLTIQRTQQEDSAVYLCASSSDRGPYGYTFGSGTRLTVV.

A single count supports this clone. V is TRBV6-2 or TRBV6-3 and J is TRBJ1-5; D possibly corresponds to TRBD1 (6 bases). V shed 0 bases and J shed 7 bases, with 13 bases lying between them. The germline V gene has CDR1 MNHEY and CDR2 SVGEGT. CDR3 length: 15 residues. The CDR3 loop reads CASSYSKGGGQPQHF. The CDR3 DNA is TGTGCCAGCAGTTACTCGAAAGGGGGGGGCCAGCCCCAGCATTTT.

J is TRBJ1-5 and V is TRBV2; 8 bases are shared with TRBD1. V lost 5 bases to trimming and J lost 7 bases; unmatched junction nucleotides: 7. The CDR3 runs to 14 residues. Germline CDR1 is SNHLY and CDR2 is FYNNEI. CDR3 in amino acids: CASSRQGASQPQHF. CDR3 nucleotides: TGTGCCAGCAGTAGGCAGGGGGCATCGCAGCCCCAGCATTTT.